The following is a T cell receptor (beta chain) sequence with its context. This clone was observed a single time. Its target antigen remains unknown. Within one base of it there is no much larger clone, and no base qualities were kept. The germline V gene provides CDR1 MNHEY and CDR2 SVGAGI. V is cut back by 6 bases and J by 0 bases, with 5 bases in the junction unmatched. The CDR3 measures 15 amino acids from cysteine to phenylalanine. Solely the CDR3 DNA is kept, with 45 bases framed from the first base. This sample was included in a study of control samples from healthy donors and cancer patients (TCRdb year 2020). The receptor library was made with the immunoSEQ multiplex PCR assay. The clones in this table, taken by TCRdb from immuneACCESS, are in-frame only. Not every clone is retained; where verified, under half of the shortfall comes from an unresolved V gene, and the cause of the rest is unknown. This sample holds around 250,000 clones; more than 65% were observed only once. Roughly 15% of the sample is held by the ten biggest clonotypes.

The clonotype originates from a woman aged 60-70 years with lung cancer. The specimen sequenced was PBMCs. The sequence is built from TRBV6-5 and TRBJ1-5; TRBD1 lines up with 7 middle nucleotides. For the CDR3, the sequence is CASSWGQYSNQPQHF. The base sequence is TGTGCCAGCAGCTGGGGACAGTATAGCAATCAGCCCCAGCATTTT.